This is a list of T cell receptor beta chains from one sample in a study of cytomegalovirus exposure and HLA in healthy donors. Here immunoSEQ multiplex PCR was the method, and the copy in TCRdb shows in-frame clones only, minus some. The sample has about 230,000 clones, more than 85% seen once. The specimen was PBMCs. The source of these receptors is a woman aged 18-29 years in good health and CMV-seronegative. CDR3s include the opening cysteine and the closing phenylalanine or tryptophan. The D gene is left open where the match is weak. Clone sizes are given selectively: once, few, many, or a class where the clone is expanded.

V,D,J,length,size,CDR3,DNA
TRBV7-8,TRBD2,TRBJ2-5,15,NA,CASSLSLAGSTAQYF,TGTGCCAGCAGCTTATCACTAGCGGGGTCAACGGCCCAGTACTTC
TRBV4-3,NA,TRBJ1-4,17,NA,CASSQGPRSATNEKLFF,TGCGCCAGCAGCCAAGGGCCCAGGTCGGCAACTAATGAAAAACTGTTTTTT
TRBV19,TRBD1,TRBJ1-1,13,once,CASSVDRDTEAFF,TGTGCCAGTAGTGTGGACAGGGACACTGAAGCTTTCTTT
TRBV6-4,NA,TRBJ2-2,15,once,CASSAQRSNTGELFF,TGTGCCAGCAGTGCACAGCGGTCGAACACCGGGGAGCTGTTTTTT
TRBV7-3,TRBD2,TRBJ2-1,16,NA,CASSLVGTSSYNEQFF,TGTGCCAGCAGCTTAGTTGGGACTAGCTCCTACAATGAGCAGTTCTTC
TRBV25-1,NA,TRBJ2-7,13,NA,CASSREYQYEQYF,TGTGCCAGCAGCCGGGAGTACCAGTACGAGCAGTACTTC
TRBV16,NA,TRBJ1-4,17,once,CASSQFPTGTPNEKLFF,TGTGCCAGCAGCCAATTCCCGACCGGGACACCTAATGAAAAACTGTTTTTT
TRBV5-1,TRBD1,TRBJ1-2,15,few,CASSALQGAYYGYTF,TGCGCCAGCAGCGCATTACAGGGGGCTTATTATGGCTACACCTTC
TRBV11-2,TRBD1,TRBJ2-7,13,NA,CASSTTGGDEQYF,TGTGCCAGCAGCACCACAGGGGGCGACGAGCAGTACTTC
TRBV5-6,NA,TRBJ2-3,14,NA,CASRPGTSTDTQYF,TGTGCCAGCAGACCCGGGACTAGCACAGATACGCAGTATTTT
TRBV5-1,NA,TRBJ2-4,17,NA,CASSLSPGIGTKNIQYF,TGCGCCAGCAGCTTGTCTCCAGGGATCGGAACCAAAAACATTCAGTACTTC
TRBV11-2,NA,TRBJ1-1,14,few,CASSAGGGATEAFF,TGTGCCAGCAGTGCGGGTGGGGGCGCGACTGAAGCTTTCTTT
TRBV7-9,TRBD2,TRBJ2-3,17,NA,CSSSSQGLAGGTDTQYF,TGTTCCAGCAGCTCTCAGGGACTAGCGGGGGGCACAGATACGCAGTATTTT
TRBV4-2,NA,TRBJ2-3,14,once,CASTEAEDLGTQYF,TGTGCCAGCACCGAGGCGGAGGATCTGGGTACGCAGTATTTT
TRBV16,NA,TRBJ2-3,16,NA,CASSQSRATATDTQYF,TGTGCCAGCAGCCAATCCCGGGCGACAGCCACAGATACGCAGTATTTT
TRBV9,TRBD2,TRBJ2-1,15,NA,CASSGAGGPSNEQFF,TGTGCCAGCAGCGGAGCGGGAGGGCCCTCCAATGAGCAGTTCTTC
TRBV9,NA,TRBJ2-7,15,once,CASSPVGREHGKQYF,TGTGCCAGCAGCCCGGTCGGGCGGGAACATGGCAAGCAGTACTTC
TRBV16,NA,TRBJ2-5,14,NA,CASSQRPGIETQYF,TGTGCCAGCAGCCAACGGCCAGGGATCGAGACCCAGTACTTC
TRBV5-4,TRBD1,TRBJ1-1,14,NA,CASSGTGGETEAFF,TGTGCCAGCAGCGGGACAGGGGGCGAGACTGAAGCTTTCTTT
TRBV28,NA,TRBJ2-1,16,NA,CASSPTGGSSYNEQFF,TGTGCCAGCAGCCCGACAGGTGGGAGCTCCTACAATGAGCAGTTCTTC
TRBV14,NA,TRBJ2-7,11,few,CASSHRYEQYF,TGTGCCAGCAGCCATCGCTACGAGCAGTACTTC
TRBV11-2,NA,TRBJ1-1,13,NA,CASSSLTDTEAFF,TGTGCCAGCAGCTCCCTCACAGACACTGAAGCTTTCTTT
TRBV30,NA,TRBJ2-7,14,NA,CAWSRTGGGYEQYF,TGTGCCTGGAGTCGTACAGGGGGGGGATACGAGCAGTACTTC
TRBV7-9,NA,TRBJ2-3,19,NA,CASRDRRGLSNSSTDTQYF,TGTGCCAGCAGAGACCGCCGGGGACTTAGCAATTCTTCCACAGATACGCAGTATTTT
TRBV7-2,NA,TRBJ2-7,15,NA,CASSLSSGYYIVQYF,TGTGCCAGCAGCTTATCATCAGGGTATTATATTGTGCAGTACTTC
TRBV15,NA,TRBJ1-5,13,once,CATSRGAGQPQHF,TGTGCCACCAGCAGGGGGGCAGGTCAGCCCCAGCATTTT
TRBV4-1,TRBD1,TRBJ1-2,16,NA,CASSQVGSGGFYGYTF,TGCGCCAGCAGCCAAGTGGGCTCAGGGGGCTTCTATGGCTACACCTTC
TRBV2,NA,TRBJ2-3,15,once,CASRSSPTSTDTQYF,TGTGCCAGCAGGTCTAGCCCCACCAGCACAGATACGCAGTATTTT
TRBV4-1,NA,TRBJ2-7,14,NA,CASSQGVSAYEQYF,TGCGCCAGCAGCCAAGGTGTCAGCGCCTACGAGCAGTACTTC
TRBV7-2,NA,TRBJ1-4,16,NA,CASSSRGETGGEKLFF,TGTGCCAGCAGCTCACGGGGAGAGACAGGCGGTGAAAAACTGTTTTTT
TRBV7-9,NA,TRBJ2-1,15,NA,CASSFIDRNHNEQFF,TGTGCCAGCAGCTTTATCGACAGGAACCACAATGAGCAGTTCTTC
TRBV5-6,TRBD1,TRBJ1-1,14,few,CASSLQGAGTEAFF,TGTGCCAGCAGCTTGCAGGGGGCGGGCACTGAAGCTTTCTTT
TRBV4-2,NA,TRBJ2-3,14,NA,CASSQSTSWGTQYF,TGTGCCAGCAGCCAATCTACTAGTTGGGGTACGCAGTATTTT
TRBV5-1,NA,TRBJ1-3,18,once,CASSLAPTGVPSGNTIYF,TGCGCCAGCAGCTTGGCCCCGACAGGCGTTCCCTCTGGAAACACCATATATTTT
TRBV29-1,TRBD1,TRBJ2-7,15,NA,CSVEDRGQRLGEQYF,TGCAGCGTTGAAGATCGGGGACAGCGATTGGGGGAGCAGTACTTC
TRBV15,NA,TRBJ2-7,17,NA,CATSRETSLVRDYEQYF,TGTGCCACCAGCAGAGAAACTAGCCTGGTCCGGGACTACGAGCAGTACTTC
TRBV7-2,TRBD2,TRBJ2-5,15,once,CASSMAAGAMETQYF,TGTGCCAGCAGCATGGCAGCGGGAGCAATGGAGACCCAGTACTTC
TRBV10-3,TRBD1,TRBJ1-5,14,NA,CAISDRGLAQPQHF,TGTGCCATTTCGGACAGGGGGTTGGCTCAGCCCCAGCATTTT
TRBV4-3,TRBD2,TRBJ2-5,16,NA,CASSQERGGAEETQYF,TGCGCCAGCAGCCAAGAGCGCGGGGGGGCCGAGGAGACCCAGTACTTC
TRBV10-2,NA,TRBJ1-2,15,NA,CASSERTVVLYGYTF,TGCGCCAGCAGTGAGAGGACAGTGGTTCTCTATGGCTACACCTTC
TRBV7-9,TRBD1,TRBJ2-7,15,NA,CASSQGGTGRYEQYF,TGTGCCAGCAGCCAAGGCGGGACAGGAAGGTACGAGCAGTACTTC
TRBV4-3,NA,TRBJ2-7,15,NA,CASSQAPAGYYEQYF,TGCGCCAGCAGCCAAGCCCCAGCGGGCTACTACGAGCAGTACTTC
TRBV11-3,TRBD2,TRBJ2-3,15,NA,CASSLDPILAGELYF,TGTGCCAGCAGCTTAGATCCCATACTAGCGGGAGAATTATATTTT
TRBV25-1,TRBD1,TRBJ2-7,14,NA,CASSSTGSGGEQYF,TGTGCCAGCAGTTCGACAGGGTCAGGGGGCGAGCAGTACTTC
TRBV27,NA,TRBJ1-1,13,NA,CASKAGMNTEAFF,TGTGCCAGCAAGGCAGGGATGAACACTGAAGCTTTCTTT
TRBV9,NA,TRBJ1-4,15,NA,CASSVGGVTNEKLFF,TGTGCCAGCAGCGTAGGGGGGGTAACTAATGAAAAACTGTTTTTT
TRBV2,NA,TRBJ1-3,16,NA,CASSEYGPISGNTIYF,TGTGCCAGCAGTGAATACGGTCCGATCTCTGGAAACACCATATATTTT
TRBV7-9,TRBD1,TRBJ1-1,15,NA,CASSSGTGWHTEAFF,TGTGCCAGCAGCTCCGGGACAGGGTGGCACACTGAAGCTTTCTTT
TRBV7-2,TRBD2,TRBJ2-5,15,NA,CASSAHLAAQETQYF,TGTGCCAGCAGCGCACACCTAGCGGCTCAAGAGACCCAGTACTTC
TRBV15,NA,TRBJ1-2,13,NA,CATSRGRGYGYTF,TGTGCCACCAGCAGGGGGCGCGGCTATGGCTACACCTTC
TRBV5-6,TRBD1,TRBJ1-2,14,NA,CASSLGTGFYGYTF,TGTGCCAGCAGCTTGGGGACAGGGTTCTATGGCTACACCTTC
TRBV9,TRBD2,TRBJ2-2,15,NA,CASSPQSGRNGELFF,TGTGCCAGCAGCCCCCAAAGCGGGAGGAACGGGGAGCTGTTTTTT
TRBV5-6,TRBD1,TRBJ2-1,15,NA,CASSLFLGQYNEQFF,TGTGCCAGCAGCTTGTTTCTGGGACAGTACAATGAGCAGTTCTTC
TRBV27,NA,TRBJ2-7,12,NA,CASRSSGNEQYF,TGTGCCAGCAGGAGTTCAGGGAACGAGCAGTACTTC
TRBV5-4,NA,TRBJ2-1,16,NA,CASSLVPGGSYNEQFF,TGTGCCAGCAGCTTGGTCCCCGGGGGATCCTACAATGAGCAGTTCTTC
TRBV27,NA,TRBJ1-6,13,NA,CATSITYNSPLHF,TGTGCCACCAGTATAACCTATAATTCACCCCTCCACTTT
TRBV6-5,TRBD1,TRBJ1-1,15,NA,CASSYSQGAFTEAFF,TGTGCCAGCAGTTACTCGCAGGGGGCCTTCACTGAAGCTTTCTTT
TRBV4-3,NA,TRBJ2-3,19,NA,CASSQDSHSGAMSTDTQYF,TGCGCCAGCAGCCAAGATTCTCATTCAGGGGCGATGAGCACAGATACGCAGTATTTT
TRBV7-9,TRBD2,TRBJ2-3,16,NA,CASRTTSGRSADTQYF,TGTGCCAGCAGAACGACTAGCGGGAGATCAGCAGATACGCAGTATTTT
TRBV4-2,TRBD1,TRBJ2-4,18,NA,CASSQGQGAGLAKNIQYF,TGTGCCAGCAGCCAAGGACAGGGGGCTGGTTTGGCCAAAAACATTCAGTACTTC